This T cell receptor (beta chain) stems from a study of blood T cell repertoires in COVID-19. Study background: Acute and convalescent COVID-19 samples came from the United States, Italy and Spain. PBMCs, B-cell-depleted T cells, or T cells provided the cDNA or gDNA that made up the material.

In the authors' workflow: Scientists estimated how many nucleated cells there were by amplifying reference gene primers. The assay was immunoSEQ multiplex PCR, and TCRdb's table has in-frame clones only and misses some. V and J calls plus clone size are reproduced from that table; the DNA served to infer D and trimming. Seen here are fewer than 500,000 clones, approximately 77% observed once, and the top ten hold approximately 1%. CDR1 MDHEN and CDR2 SYDVKM come from the germline V gene. With 3 bases clipped from V and 0 bases from J, the junction kept 3 bases outside the gene matches. CDR3 length: 15 amino acids. This clone was counted a single time.

The chain has TRBV28 and TRBJ2-3, with 7 positions matching TRBD2. Material for sequencing was peripheral blood. The TCR originated in a human donor with acute or convalescent COVID-19. The donor label of this sample is uncertain. The CDR3 coding sequence is TGTGCCAGCAGTTTTGGTAGCGGGAGCACAGATACGCAGTATTTT. Its protein product is CASSFGSGSTDTQYF.